This T cell receptor (beta chain) was retrieved from a study of neurological immune-mediated disorders. Overall study findings and caveats: In HTLV-1-associated myelopathy, TCR clonal expansion was greatest, and in multiple sclerosis it was least, below healthy controls. No CDR3 amino acid sequences recurred among expanded clones across subjects, suggesting private repertoires in all groups.

Time point specified: longitudinal time-point 2. Healthy control samples came from blood bank volunteers in Maryland, USA. This clonotype was detected many times. Its antigen is not identified. The CDR3 runs to 16 residues. With V trimmed by 0 bases and J by 6 bases, 7 bases remained unmatched. Germline V CDR1 and CDR2: SGHRS, YFSETQ. cDNA synthesis was performed by 5'RACE with 10-nucleotide random UMIs. MiXCR, run by TCRdb on the 5' RACE reads, gives a single entry per CDR3 protein. The sample includes fewer than 70,000 distinct CDR3 sequences, nearly 10% of them seen just once. V and J are TRBV5-1 and TRBJ2-1; 9 nucleotides match TRBD2. This receptor was obtained from a man aged 30-40 years in good health. The source material was PBMCs. The DNA of the CDR3 is TGCGCCAGCAGCTTGGGGGCTGCTAGCGGGGTCAATGAGCAGTTCTTC. This gives the protein CASSLGAASGVNEQFF.